Following are 26 T cell receptor beta chains from one sample sequenced in a study of T cells in tuberculosis. The time point here: new active TB diagnosis, blood taken before or within 7 days of starting treatment. Produced via immunoSEQ multiplex PCR; TCRdb's table is partial and in-frame only. The data show 29,000 or so clones, roughly 94% seen once. This sample comprised PBMCs, obtained at tuberculosis diagnosis. The receptors were gathered from an adult with tuberculosis.

V usage is TRBV27 and J usage is TRBJ2-1, with 15 bases aligning to TRBD2. This CDR3 spans 17 amino acids. Germline V gene data show CDR1 as MNHEY and CDR2 as SMNVEV (reference sequence). V gave up 8 bases and J gave up 6 bases; unmatched junction bases: 11. CDR3 DNA: TGTGCCAGCGGCCGATGGACTAGCGGGGGGGAGGTCAATGAGCAGTTCTTC. Its protein is CASGRWTSGGEVNEQFF.

This clone came up once. The chain combines TRBV6-6 with TRBJ1-5; 7 nucleotides line up with TRBD1. This CDR3 has 15 residues. Losses at the gene ends were 2 bases for V and 2 bases for J; bases not matched to a gene: 3. Germline-derived CDR1 and CDR2 are MNHNY and SVGAGI (reference sequence). CDR3 DNA: TGTGCCAGCAGTTACACCGGGACAGGCAATCAGCCCCAGCATTTT. This gives the protein CASSYTGTGNQPQHF.

This chain joins TRBV30 and TRBJ2-3; 9 nucleotides agree with TRBD1. The junction had 3 bases not matched to a gene; V was cut back by 4 bases and J by 4 bases. The germline V gene encodes CDR1 GTSNPN and CDR2 SVGIG (reference sequence). This CDR3 region has 13 residues. The CDR3 sequence: CAWKGQGSDTQYF. CDR3 sequence (DNA): TGTGCCTGGAAGGGACAGGGCTCAGATACGCAGTATTTT.

J is TRBJ2-7 and V is TRBV2, with 9 bases that match TRBD2. The CDR3 spans 12 residues. Trimming at V came to 7 bases and at J to 6 bases, leaving 4 bases not matched to a gene. Germline V gives CDR1 SNHLY, CDR2 FYNNEI. CDR3 in DNA: TGTGCCAGCATGCTAGCGGGGCCCGAGCAGTACTTC. This sequence encodes CASMLAGPEQYF.

This clone has a single count. The CDR3 spells CASVVRRPNSYEQYF. In DNA form, the CDR3 reads TGTGCCAGCGTCGTACGGAGACCAAACTCCTACGAGCAGTACTTC. The chain employs TRBV28 and TRBJ2-7; D is unclear. The CDR3 spans 15 residues. With 8 bases removed from V and 0 bases from J, the gap between germline ends came to 17 bases. Germline CDR1 is MDHEN and CDR2 is SYDVKM.

This clone was detected once. V usage is TRBV11-2 and J usage is TRBJ2-1, with 9 bases that match TRBD1. This CDR3 is 14 amino acids long. The germline gives CDR1 SGHAT, CDR2 FQNNGV. V dropped 4 bases and J dropped 6; count of bases not matched to a gene: 4. DNA of the CDR3: TGTGCCAGCAGCTGGGGGACAGGGCTCAATGAGCAGTTCTTC. It encodes CASSWGTGLNEQFF.

The rearrangement links TRBV7-3 to TRBJ1-1, with D tentatively TRBD1 (5 bases). Germline V CDR1 and CDR2: SGHTA, FQGTGA. V shed 4 bases and J shed 4 bases, with 13 bases lying between them. The CDR3 has 14 residues. CDR3 region: CASSSTPGSTEAFF. The CDR3 DNA reads TGTGCCAGCAGCTCAACACCAGGGTCCACTGAAGCTTTCTTT.

The chain carries TRBV5-6 and TRBJ2-1; 10 nucleotides line up with TRBD1. With V trimmed by 3 bases and J by 8 bases, 8 bases remained unmatched. CDR3 length: 15 residues. Germline V gene lookup returns CDR1 SGHDT and CDR2 YYEEEE. Here the CDR3 reads CASSSPGQGIYEQFF. In DNA, the CDR3 is TGTGCCAGCAGCTCGCCGGGACAGGGGATATATGAGCAGTTCTTC.

The J gene is TRBJ2-7, the V gene TRBV6-1; TRBD2 agrees at 12 bases. The junction had 8 bases not matched to a gene; V was cut back by 0 bases and J by 2 bases. Germline assignment: CDR1 MNHNS and CDR2 SASEGT. This CDR3 is 18 amino acids long. The CDR3 region has the DNA TGTGCCAGCAGTGAAGCGGGACTAGCGGGCATTGTCCCCTACGAGCAGTACTTC. It specifies CASSEAGLAGIVPYEQYF.

The chain combines TRBV15 with TRBJ2-3; 8 positions agree with TRBD2. This CDR3 region has 18 residues. Per germline, CDR1 LNHNV and CDR2 YYDKDF (reference sequence). V was clipped by 0 bases and J by 0 bases; unmatched bases: 8. CDR3 sequence (DNA): TGTGCCACCAGCAGAGATCTCCTAGCGGGTAGTAGCACAGATACGCAGTATTTT. As protein: CATSRDLLAGSSTDTQYF.

This sequence joins TRBV6-5 and TRBJ1-2; 7 positions agree with TRBD1. V shed 5 bases, J shed 5 bases, and the junction held 5 bases outside the gene matches. Germline values: CDR1 MNHEY, CDR2 SVGAGI. The CDR3 covers 13 residues. The CDR3 loop reads CASSLGTEYGYTF. The DNA of the CDR3 is TGTGCCAGCAGTCTCGGGACAGAATATGGCTACACCTTC.

J is TRBJ2-6 and V is TRBV6-4; weak D call: TRBD2 (6 bases). Trimming took 2 bases from V and 2 from J, leaving 16 bases between them. The CDR3 has 18 residues. Germline CDR1 is MRHNA and CDR2 is SNTAGT. The CDR3 spells CASSDRGAPSTGANVLTF. CDR3 coding DNA: TGTGCCAGCAGTGACCGCGGGGCCCCTTCCACTGGGGCCAACGTCCTGACTTTC.

This clone was counted a single time. The V gene is TRBV10-2, the J gene TRBJ2-7; D is possibly TRBD1 (6 bases). Germline V gives CDR1 WSHSY, CDR2 SAAADI. Trimming took off 0 bases at V and 3 bases at J, with 18 bases between the two ends. The CDR3 sequence is 17 residues long. CDR3 nucleotides: TGCGCCAGCAGTGAGTCAGGGATCGACAGGTTCGACTACGAGCAGTACTTC. Protein product: CASSESGIDRFDYEQYF.

V usage is TRBV4-2 and J usage is TRBJ2-7, with D possibly matching TRBD1 (5 bases). V shed 0 bases and J shed 0 bases, with 15 bases lying between them. The CDR3 covers 17 residues. Germline V gives CDR1 LGHNA, CDR2 YNFKEQ. CDR3 loop: CASSQEGNRLLSYEQYF. CDR3 nucleotides: TGTGCCAGCAGCCAAGAGGGAAACAGGTTACTCTCCTACGAGCAGTACTTC.

CDR3 nucleotide sequence: TGTGCCAGCAGCCGACAGTATGCCTATTTGATGGATACGCAGTATTTT. This translates into CASSRQYAYLMDTQYF. The J gene is TRBJ2-3, the V gene TRBV14, with a weak D call TRBD1 (5 bases). Germline V lookup: CDR1 SGHDN, CDR2 FVKESK. CDR3 length: 16 residues. V gave up 4 bases and J gave up 6 bases, with 20 bases separating them.

This clone showed up just once. The V call is TRBV28, the J call TRBJ1-1; D may be TRBD1 (6 bases). The CDR3 is 15 amino acids. CDR1 MDHEN and CDR2 SYDVKM come from the germline V gene. Trimming took 5 bases from V and 7 from J, leaving 20 bases between them. CDR3 amino acids: CASSQSDRWAHEAFF. In nucleotides, the CDR3 is TGTGCCAGCAGTCAAAGTGACAGGTGGGCTCATGAAGCTTTCTTT.

The rearrangement joins TRBV6-5 to TRBJ2-2; D ambiguous. With 2 bases removed from V and 1 base from J, the gap between germline ends came to 8 bases. The CDR3 is 15 amino acids. The germline CDR1 and CDR2 sequences are MNHEY and SVGAGI. The CDR3 nucleotides read TGTGCCAGCAGTTACCTTTACGGGAACACCGGGGAGCTGTTTTTT. Protein product: CASSYLYGNTGELFF.

V usage is TRBV5-4 and J usage is TRBJ2-2, with D perhaps matching TRBD2 (7 bases). The CDR3 is 15 residues long. V was pared by 4 bases and J by 2 bases, with 12 bases between. CDR1 is SGHNT, CDR2 YYREEE, per germline (reference sequence). The CDR3, as DNA: TGTGCCAGCAGCCGGGGGGACACCAACACCGGGGAGCTGTTTTTT. Residues: CASSRGDTNTGELFF.

The chain combines TRBV2 with TRBJ2-3; 8 bases fit TRBD2. The V segment lost 5 bases and the J segment 0 bases; nucleotides outside the gene matches: 16. Germline lookup yields CDR1 SNHLY and CDR2 FYNNEI. The CDR3 totals 19 residues. DNA for the CDR3: TGTGCCAGCAGTAACATGCGGGGGGTAGCGGGAACTAGCACAGATACGCAGTATTTT. This codes for CASSNMRGVAGTSTDTQYF.

V and J are TRBV7-8 and TRBJ1-5; 9 nucleotides agree with TRBD1. The CDR3 totals 14 residues. The germline gives CDR1 SGHVS, CDR2 FQNEAQ. With V trimmed by 3 bases and J by 4 bases, 1 base remained unmatched. CDR3 region: CASSFGQGNQPQHF. The CDR3 DNA follows: TGTGCCAGCAGCTTCGGACAGGGGAATCAGCCCCAGCATTTT.

The V call is TRBV11-2, the J call TRBJ2-7, with no clear D. The germline V and J ends were trimmed by 4 bases and 4 bases, with 20 bases remaining between them. This CDR3 is built from 16 residues. From germline, CDR1 is SGHAT and CDR2 FQNNGV. For the CDR3, the DNA is TGTGCCAGCAGCTCCCCGGGTCTCCACTTTCAATACGAGCAGTACTTC. It codes for CASSSPGLHFQYEQYF.

This clone was seen once. The chain carries TRBV15 and TRBJ1-2; 7 nucleotides agree with TRBD1. The CDR3 runs to 18 residues. Unmatched junction bases numbered 15, after V lost 0 bases and J lost 5 bases. Germline assignment: CDR1 LNHNV and CDR2 YYDKDF (reference sequence). The chain's CDR3 is CATSRDLGRGRPGYGYTF. As DNA, the CDR3 is TGTGCCACCAGCAGAGATCTGGGCAGGGGGAGACCTGGGTATGGCTACACCTTC. The complete variable domain, with remaining parts taken from reference TRBV15 and TRBJ1-2, reads DAMVIQNPRYQVTQFGKPVTLSCSQTLNHNVMYWYQQKSSQAPKLLFHYYDKDFNNEADTPDNFQSRRPNTSFCFLDIRSPGLGDTAMYLCATSRDLGRGRPGYGYTFGSGTRLTVV.

The V and J genes are TRBV9 and TRBJ2-3; 9 bases line up with TRBD2. CDR3 size: 16 residues. Germline V lookup: CDR1 SGDLS, CDR2 YYNGEE. V shed 0 bases and J 0 bases; nucleotides not matched to a gene: 2. DNA of the CDR3: TGTGCCAGCAGCGTAGGTACTAGCGGGAGCACAGATACGCAGTATTTT. It is translated as CASSVGTSGSTDTQYF.

V and J are TRBV19 and TRBJ1-5; D is undetermined. Trimming left V 1 base short and J 5 bases short, with 6 bases between. The CDR3 spans 13 residues. Germline CDR1 LNHDA, CDR2 SQIVND (reference sequence). The DNA for the CDR3 is TGTGCCAGTAGTATAGGGAGTTATCAGCCCCAGCATTTT. Its translation: CASSIGSYQPQHF.

Points on this clone: One end of the junction does not line up with germline, which may come from a read error. The chain joins TRBV11-1 to TRBJ2-7; TRBD1 matches 8 bases. Germline loops: CDR1 SGHAT, CDR2 FQDESV (reference sequence). The CDR3 is 16 amino acids. The CDR3, as DNA: TGCGCCAGCAGCCAAGATATAGGACAGGGCCCCTACGAGCAGTACTTC. This gives the protein CASSQDIGQGPYEQYF.

This clone was counted once. The V gene is TRBV5-1, the J gene TRBJ2-7, with D unresolved. From germline, CDR1 is SGHRS and CDR2 YFSETQ. The CDR3 covers 12 residues. Trimming removed 7 bases from V and 0 bases from J, with 8 bases in between. CDR3 sequence reads: CASGERSYEQYF. The CDR3 DNA reads TGCGCCAGCGGAGAGCGCTCCTACGAGCAGTACTTC.